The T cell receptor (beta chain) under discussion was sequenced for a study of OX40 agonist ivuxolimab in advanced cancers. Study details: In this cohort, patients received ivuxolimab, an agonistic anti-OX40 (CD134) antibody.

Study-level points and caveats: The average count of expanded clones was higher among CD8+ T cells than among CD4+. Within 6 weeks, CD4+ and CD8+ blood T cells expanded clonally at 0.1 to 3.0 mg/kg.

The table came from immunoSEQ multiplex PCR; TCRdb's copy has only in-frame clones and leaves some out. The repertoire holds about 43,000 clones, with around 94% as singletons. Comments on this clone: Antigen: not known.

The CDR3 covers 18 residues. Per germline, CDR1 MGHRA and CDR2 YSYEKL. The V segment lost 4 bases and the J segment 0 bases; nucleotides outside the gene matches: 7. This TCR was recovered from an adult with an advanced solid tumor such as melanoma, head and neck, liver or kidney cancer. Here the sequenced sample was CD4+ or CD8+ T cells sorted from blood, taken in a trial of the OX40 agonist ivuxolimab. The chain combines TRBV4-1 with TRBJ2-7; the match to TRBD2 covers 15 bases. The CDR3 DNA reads TGCGCCAGCAGCCCCCGGACTAGCGGGAGGGGGGCCTCCTACGAGCAGTACTTC. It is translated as CASSPRTSGRGASYEQYF.